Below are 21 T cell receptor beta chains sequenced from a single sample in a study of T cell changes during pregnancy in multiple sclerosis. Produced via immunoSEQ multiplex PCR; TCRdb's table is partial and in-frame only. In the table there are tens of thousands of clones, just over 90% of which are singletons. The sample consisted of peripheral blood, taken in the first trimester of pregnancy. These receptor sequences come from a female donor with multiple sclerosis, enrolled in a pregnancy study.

CDR3 in DNA: TGTGCCAGCAGCGAAGACAGGGGGTTCTCCTACGAGCAGTACTTC. Translating it yields CASSEDRGFSYEQYF. The chain couples TRBV9 to TRBJ2-7; TRBD1 matches 9 bases. This CDR3 region has 15 residues. The trim removed 3 bases at V and 0 bases at J, leaving 4 bases unmatched. CDR1 is SGDLS, CDR2 YYNGEE, per germline.

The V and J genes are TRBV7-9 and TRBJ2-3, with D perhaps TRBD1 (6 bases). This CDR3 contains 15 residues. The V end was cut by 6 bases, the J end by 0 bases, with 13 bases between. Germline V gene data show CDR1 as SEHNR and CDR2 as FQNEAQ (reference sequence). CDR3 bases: TGTGCCAGCAGTACCGGGACAACAAGCACAGATACGCAGTATTTT. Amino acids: CASSTGTTSTDTQYF.

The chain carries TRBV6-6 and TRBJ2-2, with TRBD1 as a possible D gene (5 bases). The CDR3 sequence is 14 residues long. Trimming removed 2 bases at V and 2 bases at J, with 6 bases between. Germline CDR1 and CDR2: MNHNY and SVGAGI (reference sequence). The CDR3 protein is CASSYQGNTGELFF. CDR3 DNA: TGTGCCAGCAGTTACCAGGGTAACACCGGGGAGCTGTTTTTT.

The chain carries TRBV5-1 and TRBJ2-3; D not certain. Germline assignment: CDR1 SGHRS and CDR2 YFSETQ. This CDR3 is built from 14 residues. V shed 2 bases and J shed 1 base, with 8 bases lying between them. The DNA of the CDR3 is TGCGCCAGCAGCTTAGGCAGGCGCACAGATACGCAGTATTTT. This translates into CASSLGRRTDTQYF.

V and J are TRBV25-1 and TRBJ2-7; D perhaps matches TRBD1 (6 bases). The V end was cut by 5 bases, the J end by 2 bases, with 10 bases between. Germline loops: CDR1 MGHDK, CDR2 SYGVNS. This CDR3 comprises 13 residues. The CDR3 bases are TGTGCCAGCAGTCCGGGGACACCCTACGAGCAGTACTTC. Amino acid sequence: CASSPGTPYEQYF.

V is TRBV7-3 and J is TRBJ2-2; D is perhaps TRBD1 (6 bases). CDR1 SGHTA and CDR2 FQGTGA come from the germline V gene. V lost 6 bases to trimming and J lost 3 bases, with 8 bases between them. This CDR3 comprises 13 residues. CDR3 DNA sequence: TGTGCCAGCAGTCCAGGGGACACCGGGGAGCTGTTTTTT. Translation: CASSPGDTGELFF.

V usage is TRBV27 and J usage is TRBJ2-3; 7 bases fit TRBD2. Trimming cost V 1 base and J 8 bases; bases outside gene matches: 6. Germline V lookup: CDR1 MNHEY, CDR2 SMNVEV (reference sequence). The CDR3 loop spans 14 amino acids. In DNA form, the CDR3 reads TGTGCCAGCAGTTTATGGGGGGAGGGAGGTACGCAGTATTTT. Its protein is CASSLWGEGGTQYF.

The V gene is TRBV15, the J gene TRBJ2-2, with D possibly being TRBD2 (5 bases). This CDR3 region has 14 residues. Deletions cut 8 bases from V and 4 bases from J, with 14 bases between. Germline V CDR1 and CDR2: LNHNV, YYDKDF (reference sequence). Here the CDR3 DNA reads TGTGCCACCGGGGAGAGGTGGGGCACCGGGGAGCTGTTTTTT. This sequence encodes CATGERWGTGELFF.

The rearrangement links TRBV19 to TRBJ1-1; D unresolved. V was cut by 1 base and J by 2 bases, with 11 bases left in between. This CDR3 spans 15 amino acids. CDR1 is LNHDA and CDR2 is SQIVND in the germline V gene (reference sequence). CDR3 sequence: CASSIGRTLNTEAFF. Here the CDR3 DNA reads TGTGCCAGTAGTATAGGTCGTACCCTAAACACTGAAGCTTTCTTT.

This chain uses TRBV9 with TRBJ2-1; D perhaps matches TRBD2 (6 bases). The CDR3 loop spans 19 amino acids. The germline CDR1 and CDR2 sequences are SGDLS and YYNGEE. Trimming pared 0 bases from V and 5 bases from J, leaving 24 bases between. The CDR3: CASSVAVGGGGMRDNEQFF. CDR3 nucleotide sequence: TGTGCCAGCAGCGTAGCGGTCGGAGGCGGCGGGATGAGGGACAATGAGCAGTTCTTC.

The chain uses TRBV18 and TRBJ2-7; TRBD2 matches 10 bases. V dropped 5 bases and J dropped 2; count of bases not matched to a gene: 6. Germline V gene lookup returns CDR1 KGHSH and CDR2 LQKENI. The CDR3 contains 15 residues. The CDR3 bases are TGTGCCAGCTCATCCTTAGCGGGAGGACCCTACGAGCAGTACTTC. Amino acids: CASSSLAGGPYEQYF. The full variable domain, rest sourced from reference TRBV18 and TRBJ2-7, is NAGVMQNPRHLVRRRGQEARLRCSPMKGHSHVYWYRQLPEEGLKFMVYLQKENIIDESGMPKERFSAEFPKEGPSILRIQQVVRGDSAAYFCASSSLAGGPYEQYFGPGTRLTVT.

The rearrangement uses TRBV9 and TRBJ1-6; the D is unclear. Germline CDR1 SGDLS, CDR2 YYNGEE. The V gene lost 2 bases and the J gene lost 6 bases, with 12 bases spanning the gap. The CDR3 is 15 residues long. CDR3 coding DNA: TGTGCCAGCAGCGTTGACCCTGGCGGTAATTCACCCCTCCACTTT. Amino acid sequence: CASSVDPGGNSPLHF.

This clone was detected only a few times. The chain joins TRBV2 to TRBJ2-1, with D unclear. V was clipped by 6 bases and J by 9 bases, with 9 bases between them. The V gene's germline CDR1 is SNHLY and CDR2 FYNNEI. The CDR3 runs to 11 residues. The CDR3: CASRNTGEQFF. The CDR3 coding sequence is TGTGCCAGCAGAAACACGGGTGAGCAGTTCTTC. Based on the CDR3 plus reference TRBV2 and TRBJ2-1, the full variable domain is EPEVTQTPSHQVTQMGQEVILRCVPISNHLYFYWYRQILGQKVEFLVSFYNNEISEKSEIFDDQFSVERPDGSNFTLKIRSTKLEDSAMYFCASRNTGEQFFGPGTRLTVL.

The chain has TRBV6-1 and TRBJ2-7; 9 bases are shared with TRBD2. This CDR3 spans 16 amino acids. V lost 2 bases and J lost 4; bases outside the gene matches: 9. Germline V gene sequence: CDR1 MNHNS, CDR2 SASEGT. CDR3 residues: CASSEMAVAGVYEQYF. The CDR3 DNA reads TGTGCCAGCAGTGAAATGGCGGTAGCGGGAGTTTACGAGCAGTACTTC.

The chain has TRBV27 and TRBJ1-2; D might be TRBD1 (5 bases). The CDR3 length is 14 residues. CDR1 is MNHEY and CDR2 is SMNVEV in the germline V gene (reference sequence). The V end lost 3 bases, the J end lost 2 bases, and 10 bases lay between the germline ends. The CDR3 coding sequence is TGTGCCAGCAGTTTGTCCCGGGGGAACTATGGCTACACCTTC. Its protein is CASSLSRGNYGYTF.

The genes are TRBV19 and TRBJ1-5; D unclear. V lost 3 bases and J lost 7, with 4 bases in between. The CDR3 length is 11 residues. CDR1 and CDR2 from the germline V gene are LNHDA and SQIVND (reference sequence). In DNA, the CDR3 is TGTGCCAGTAGTATTCAACAGCCCCAGCATTTT. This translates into CASSIQQPQHF.

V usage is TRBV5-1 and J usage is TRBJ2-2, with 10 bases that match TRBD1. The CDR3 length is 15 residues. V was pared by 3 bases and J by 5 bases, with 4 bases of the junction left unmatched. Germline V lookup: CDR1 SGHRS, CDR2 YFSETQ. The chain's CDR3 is CASSWTGGSTGELFF. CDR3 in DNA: TGCGCCAGCAGCTGGACAGGGGGAAGTACCGGGGAGCTGTTTTTT.

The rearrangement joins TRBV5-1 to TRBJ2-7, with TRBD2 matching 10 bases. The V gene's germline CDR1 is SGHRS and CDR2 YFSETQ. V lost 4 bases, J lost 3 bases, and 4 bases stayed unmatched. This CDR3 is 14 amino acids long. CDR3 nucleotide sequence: TGCGCCAGCAGCCCCGGGACTAGCGACTACGAGCAGTACTTC. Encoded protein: CASSPGTSDYEQYF.

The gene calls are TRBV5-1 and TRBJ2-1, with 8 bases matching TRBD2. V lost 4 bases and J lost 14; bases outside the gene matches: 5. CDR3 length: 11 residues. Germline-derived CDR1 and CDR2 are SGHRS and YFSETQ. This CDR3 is CASSEETSEFF. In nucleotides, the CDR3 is TGCGCCAGCAGCGAAGAGACTAGCGAGTTCTTC.

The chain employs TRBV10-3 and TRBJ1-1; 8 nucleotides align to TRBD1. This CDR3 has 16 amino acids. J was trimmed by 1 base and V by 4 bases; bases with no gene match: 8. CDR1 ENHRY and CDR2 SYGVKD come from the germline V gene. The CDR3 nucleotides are TGTGCCATCAGTGGATTCGGACAGGGAGAGAACACTGAAGCTTTCTTT. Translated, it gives CAISGFGQGENTEAFF.

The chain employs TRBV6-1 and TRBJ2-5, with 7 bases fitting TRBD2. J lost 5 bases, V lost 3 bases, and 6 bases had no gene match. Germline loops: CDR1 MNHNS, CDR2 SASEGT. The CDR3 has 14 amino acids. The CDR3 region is CASSEMWGGETQYF. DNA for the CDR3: TGTGCCAGCAGTGAGATGTGGGGGGGGGAGACCCAGTACTTC.